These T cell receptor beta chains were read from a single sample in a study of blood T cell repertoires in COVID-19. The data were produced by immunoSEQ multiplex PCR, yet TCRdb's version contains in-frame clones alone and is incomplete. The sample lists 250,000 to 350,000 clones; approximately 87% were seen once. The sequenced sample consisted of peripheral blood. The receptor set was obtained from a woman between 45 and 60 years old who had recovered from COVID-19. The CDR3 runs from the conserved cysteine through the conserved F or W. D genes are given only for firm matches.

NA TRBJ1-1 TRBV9 CASSVVSRRGTEAFF
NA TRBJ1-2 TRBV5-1 CASSWSGSGGSYYGYTF
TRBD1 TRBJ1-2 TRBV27 CASRAGQGALNYGYTF
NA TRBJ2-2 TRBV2 CASGTTLVGELFF
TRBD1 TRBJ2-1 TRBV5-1 CASSSGTGSYNEQFF
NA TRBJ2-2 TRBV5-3 CARSLGLRTPGELFF
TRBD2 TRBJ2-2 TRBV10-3 CATRIAPYRAGGVTGELFF
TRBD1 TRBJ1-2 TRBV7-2 CASSPTAGQGAYGYTF
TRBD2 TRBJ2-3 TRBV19 CASSTSGGDTDTQYF
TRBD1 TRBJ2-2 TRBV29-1 CSVVKGTAFANTGELFF
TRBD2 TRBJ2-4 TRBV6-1 CASSETLGGRGAKNIQYF
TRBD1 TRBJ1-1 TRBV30 CAWSTGTGSNNTEAFF
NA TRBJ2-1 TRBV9 CASSGSYYNEQFF
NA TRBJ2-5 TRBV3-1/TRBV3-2 CASSQAGQGETQYF
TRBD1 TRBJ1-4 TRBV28 CASRSSPGQGNEKLFF
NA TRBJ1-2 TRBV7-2 CASSLESGQNYGYTF
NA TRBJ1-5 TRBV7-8 CASSARDNSNQPQHF
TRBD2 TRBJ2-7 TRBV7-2 CASSPREVRGSYEQYF
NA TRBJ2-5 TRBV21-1 CASSNGKRKGLRTETQYF
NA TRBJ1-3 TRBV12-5 CASRPFPTDSAGNTIYF
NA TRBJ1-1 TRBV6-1 CASSEWDTTEAFF
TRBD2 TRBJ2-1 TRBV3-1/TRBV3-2 CASSFAGGGNEQFF
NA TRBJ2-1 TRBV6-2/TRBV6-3 CASSLSSGSYNEQFF
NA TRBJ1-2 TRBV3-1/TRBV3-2 CASSQSGNGYTF
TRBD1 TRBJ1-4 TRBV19 CASSIGTGSEKLFF
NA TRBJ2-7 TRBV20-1 CRSGEPYEQYF
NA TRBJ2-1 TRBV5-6 CASSLGAGTYRNEQFF
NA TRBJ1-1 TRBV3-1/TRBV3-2 CASSQTDRNTEAFF
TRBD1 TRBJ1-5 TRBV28 CASSLRASLGTVTSSNQPQHF
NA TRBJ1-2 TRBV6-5 CASSSQGYYGYTF
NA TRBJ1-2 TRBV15 CATSRDRGRGYTF
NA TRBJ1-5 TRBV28 CASSLALRNQPQHF
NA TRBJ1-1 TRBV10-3 CAISDGMNTEAFF
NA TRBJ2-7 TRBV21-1 CASSGLSRNQYEQYF
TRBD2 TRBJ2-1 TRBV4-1 CASSETSGLSYNEQFF
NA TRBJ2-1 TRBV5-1 CASRVQGGNEQFF
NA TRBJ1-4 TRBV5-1 CASSSLRGDEKLFF
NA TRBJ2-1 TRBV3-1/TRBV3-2 CASSQVPSYGYNEQFF
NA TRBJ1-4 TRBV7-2 CASSVLTGNAGKLFF
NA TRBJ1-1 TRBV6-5 CASSRTANTEAFF
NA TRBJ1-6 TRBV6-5 CASSYGRRNSPLHF
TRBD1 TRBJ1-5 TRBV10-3 CAINQTGGLCNQPQHF
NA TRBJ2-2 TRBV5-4 CASSFGGDSPLHTGELFF
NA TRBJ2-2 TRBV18 CASSPRDSPTGELFF
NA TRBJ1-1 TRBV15 CATSSRPRAEAFF
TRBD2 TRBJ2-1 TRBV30 CAWSRTSGYNEQFF
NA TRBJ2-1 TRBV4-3 CASSQELDSNEQFF
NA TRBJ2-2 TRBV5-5 CASSKTVNTGELFF
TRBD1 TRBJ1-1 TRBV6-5 CASKAGGWDTEAFF
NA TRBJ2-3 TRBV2 CASQLQGFRTDTQYF
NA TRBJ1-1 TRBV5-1 CASSLTENTEAFF
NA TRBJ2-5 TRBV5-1 CASSNGPNGGKTQYF
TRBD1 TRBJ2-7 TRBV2 CASSGTGAYEQYF
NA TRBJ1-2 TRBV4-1 CASSQDPTGTNYGYTF
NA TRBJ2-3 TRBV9 CASSPLSDTQYF
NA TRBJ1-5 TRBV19 CASSIAETGGNQPQHF
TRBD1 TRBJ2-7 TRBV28 CASSRTGARLYEQYF